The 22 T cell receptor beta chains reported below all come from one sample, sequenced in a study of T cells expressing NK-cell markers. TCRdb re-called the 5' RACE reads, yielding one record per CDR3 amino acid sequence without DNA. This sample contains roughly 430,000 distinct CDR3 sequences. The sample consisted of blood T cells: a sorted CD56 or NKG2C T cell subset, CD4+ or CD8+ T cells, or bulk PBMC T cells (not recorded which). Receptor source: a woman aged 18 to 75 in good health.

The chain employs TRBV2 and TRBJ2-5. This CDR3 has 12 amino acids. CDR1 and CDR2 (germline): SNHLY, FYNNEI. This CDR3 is CASSDREETQYF. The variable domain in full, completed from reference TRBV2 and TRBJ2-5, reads EPEVTQTPSHQVTQMGQEVILRCVPISNHLYFYWYRQILGQKVEFLVSFYNNEISEKSEIFDDQFSVERPDGSNFTLKIRSTKLEDSAMYFCASSDREETQYFGPGTRLLVL.

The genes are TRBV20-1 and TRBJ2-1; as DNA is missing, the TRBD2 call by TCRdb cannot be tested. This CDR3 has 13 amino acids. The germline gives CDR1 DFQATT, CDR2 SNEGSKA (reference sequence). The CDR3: CSASGGAYNEQFF.

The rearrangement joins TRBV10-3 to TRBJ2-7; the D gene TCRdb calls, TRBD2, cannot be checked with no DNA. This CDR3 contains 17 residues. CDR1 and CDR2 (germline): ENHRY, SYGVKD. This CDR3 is CAISEFDGLAGHYEQYF.

CDR3: CASSYQGALNEKLFF. The chain combines TRBV7-3 with TRBJ1-4; without DNA, the TCRdb call of TRBD1 cannot be checked. From germline, CDR1 is SGHTA and CDR2 FQGTGA. The CDR3 is 15 residues long.

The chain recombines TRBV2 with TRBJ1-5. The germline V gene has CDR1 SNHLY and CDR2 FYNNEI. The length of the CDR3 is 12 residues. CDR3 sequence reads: CASSLIQQPQHF.

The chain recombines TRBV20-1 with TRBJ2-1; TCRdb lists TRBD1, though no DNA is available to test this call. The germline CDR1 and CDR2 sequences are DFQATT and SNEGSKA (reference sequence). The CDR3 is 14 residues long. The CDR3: CSASDTLWGNEQFF.

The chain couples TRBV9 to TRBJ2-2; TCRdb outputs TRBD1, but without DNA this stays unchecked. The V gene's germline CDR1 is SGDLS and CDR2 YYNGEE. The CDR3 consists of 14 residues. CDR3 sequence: CASRGVSGTGELFF.

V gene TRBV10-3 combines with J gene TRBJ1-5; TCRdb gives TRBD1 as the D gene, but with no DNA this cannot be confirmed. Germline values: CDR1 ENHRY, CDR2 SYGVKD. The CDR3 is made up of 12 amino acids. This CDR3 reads CAISEGGQPQHF.

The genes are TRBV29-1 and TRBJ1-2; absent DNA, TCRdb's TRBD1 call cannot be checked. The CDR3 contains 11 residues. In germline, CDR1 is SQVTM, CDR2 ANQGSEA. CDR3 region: CTVEGAGGYTF.

The CDR3 protein is CASSPGLSNQPQHF. The rearrangement joins TRBV27 to TRBJ1-5. CDR1 is MNHEY, CDR2 SMNVEV, per germline (reference sequence). This CDR3 has 14 residues.

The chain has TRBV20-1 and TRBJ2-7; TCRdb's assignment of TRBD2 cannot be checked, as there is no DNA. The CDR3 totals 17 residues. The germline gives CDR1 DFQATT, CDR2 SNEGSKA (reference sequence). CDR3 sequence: CSARGRDQRVASYEQYF.

This CDR3 reads CASRIGYSSYEQYF. The V and J genes are TRBV5-1 and TRBJ2-7. CDR1 and CDR2 (germline): SGHRS, YFSETQ. The CDR3 is 14 amino acids.

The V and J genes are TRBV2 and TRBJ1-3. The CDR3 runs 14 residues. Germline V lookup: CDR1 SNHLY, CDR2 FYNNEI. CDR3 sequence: CASSEKLSGNTIYF.

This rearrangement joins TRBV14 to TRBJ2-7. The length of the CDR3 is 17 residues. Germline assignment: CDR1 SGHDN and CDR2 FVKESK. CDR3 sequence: CASSQEIGAGGTYEQYF.

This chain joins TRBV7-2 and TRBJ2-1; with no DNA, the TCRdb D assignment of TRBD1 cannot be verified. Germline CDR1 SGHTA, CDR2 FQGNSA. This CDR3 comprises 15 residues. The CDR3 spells CASSLGQGKVDEQFF.

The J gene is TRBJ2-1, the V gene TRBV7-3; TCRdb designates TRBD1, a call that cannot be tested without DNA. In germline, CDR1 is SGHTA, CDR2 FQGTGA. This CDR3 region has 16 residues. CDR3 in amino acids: CASSPVGQSSYNEQFF.

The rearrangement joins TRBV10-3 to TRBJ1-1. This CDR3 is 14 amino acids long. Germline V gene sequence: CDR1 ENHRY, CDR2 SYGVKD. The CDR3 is CAISESGGGVEAFF.

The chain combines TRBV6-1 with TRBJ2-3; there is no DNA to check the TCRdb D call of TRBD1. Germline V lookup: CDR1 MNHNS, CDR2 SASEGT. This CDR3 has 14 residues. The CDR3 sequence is CASTRGGNTDTQYF.

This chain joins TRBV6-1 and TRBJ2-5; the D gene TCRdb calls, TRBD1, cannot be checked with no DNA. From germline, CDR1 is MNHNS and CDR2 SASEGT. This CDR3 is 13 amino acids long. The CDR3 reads CASSGDRGETQYF.

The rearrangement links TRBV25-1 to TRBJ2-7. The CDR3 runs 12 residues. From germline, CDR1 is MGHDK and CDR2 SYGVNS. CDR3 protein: CASLGTPDEQYF.

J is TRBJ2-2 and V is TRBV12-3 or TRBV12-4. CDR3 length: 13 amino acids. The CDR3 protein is CASRRPSTGELFF.

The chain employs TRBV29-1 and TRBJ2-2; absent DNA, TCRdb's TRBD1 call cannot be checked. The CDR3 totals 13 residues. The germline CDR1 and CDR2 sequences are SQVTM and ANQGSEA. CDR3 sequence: CSAKDRLAGELFF.